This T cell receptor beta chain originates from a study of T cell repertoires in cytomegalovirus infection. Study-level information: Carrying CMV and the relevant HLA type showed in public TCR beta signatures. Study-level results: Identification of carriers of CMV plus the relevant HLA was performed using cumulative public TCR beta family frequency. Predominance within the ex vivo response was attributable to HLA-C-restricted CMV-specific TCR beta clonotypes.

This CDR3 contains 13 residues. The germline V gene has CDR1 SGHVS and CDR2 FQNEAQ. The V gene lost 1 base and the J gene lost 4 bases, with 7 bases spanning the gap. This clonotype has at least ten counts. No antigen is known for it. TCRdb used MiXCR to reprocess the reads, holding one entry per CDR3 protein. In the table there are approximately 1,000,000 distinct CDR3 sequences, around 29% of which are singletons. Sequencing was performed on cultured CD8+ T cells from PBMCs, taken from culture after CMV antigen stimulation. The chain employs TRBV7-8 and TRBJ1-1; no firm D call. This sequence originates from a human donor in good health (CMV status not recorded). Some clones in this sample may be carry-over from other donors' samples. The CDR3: CASSLERRTEAFF. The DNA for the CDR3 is TGTGCCAGCAGCTTAGAGCGCCGCACTGAAGCTTTCTTT.